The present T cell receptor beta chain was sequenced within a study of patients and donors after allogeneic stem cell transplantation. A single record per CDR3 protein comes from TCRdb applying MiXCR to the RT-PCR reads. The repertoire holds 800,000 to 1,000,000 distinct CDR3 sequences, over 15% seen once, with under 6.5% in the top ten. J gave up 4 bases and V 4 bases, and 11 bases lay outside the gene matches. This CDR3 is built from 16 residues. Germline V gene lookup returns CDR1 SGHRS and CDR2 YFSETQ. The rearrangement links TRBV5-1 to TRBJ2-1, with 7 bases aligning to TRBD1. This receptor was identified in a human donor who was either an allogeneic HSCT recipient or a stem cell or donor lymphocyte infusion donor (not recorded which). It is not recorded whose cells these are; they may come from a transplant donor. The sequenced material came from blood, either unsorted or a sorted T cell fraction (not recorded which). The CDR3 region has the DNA TGCGCCAGCAGCGGCTCCTGGACAGGCGCTTACAATGAGCAGTTCTTC. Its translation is CASSGSWTGAYNEQFF. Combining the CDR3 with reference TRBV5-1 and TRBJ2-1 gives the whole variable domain KAGVTQTPRYLIKTRGQQVTLSCSPISGHRSVSWYQQTPGQGLQFLFEYFSETQRNKGNFPGRFSGRQFSNSRSEMNVSTLELGDSALYLCASSGSWTGAYNEQFFGPGTRLTVL.